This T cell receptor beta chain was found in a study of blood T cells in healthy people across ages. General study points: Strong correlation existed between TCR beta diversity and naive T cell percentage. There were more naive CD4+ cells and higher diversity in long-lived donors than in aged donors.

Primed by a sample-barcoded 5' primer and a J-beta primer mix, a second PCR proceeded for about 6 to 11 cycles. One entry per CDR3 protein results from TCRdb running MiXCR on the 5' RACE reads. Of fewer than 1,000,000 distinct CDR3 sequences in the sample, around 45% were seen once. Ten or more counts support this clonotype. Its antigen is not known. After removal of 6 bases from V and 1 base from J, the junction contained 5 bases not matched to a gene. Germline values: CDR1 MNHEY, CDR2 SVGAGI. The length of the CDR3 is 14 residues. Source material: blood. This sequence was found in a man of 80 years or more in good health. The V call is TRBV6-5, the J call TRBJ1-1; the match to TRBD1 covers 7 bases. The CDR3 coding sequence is TGTGCCAGCAGCCCACGGACAGGGAACACTGAAGCTTTCTTT. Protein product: CASSPRTGNTEAFF.